A single sample is the source of the 30 T cell receptor beta chains below, sequenced in a study of blood T cells in healthy people across ages. Primers used in a second PCR of about 7 to 12 cycles were a sample-barcoded 5' primer and a J-beta primer mix. One entry per CDR3 protein, called by TCRdb with MiXCR from the 5' RACE reads. The profile shows about 1,500,000 distinct CDR3 sequences, about 30% of them singletons. The source material was blood. These TCRs come from a woman aged 25 to 39 in good health.

This clonotype appeared a few times. This chain uses TRBV20-1 with TRBJ1-6; D remains unclear. CDR1 and CDR2 from the germline V gene are DFQATT and SNEGSKA (reference sequence). The CDR3 contains 15 residues. Trimming left V 0 bases short and J 0 bases short, with 6 bases between. CDR3 region: CSARDPSSYNSPLHF. The CDR3 nucleotides read TGCAGTGCTAGAGATCCGAGCTCCTATAATTCACCCCTCCACTTT.

CDR3 DNA sequence: TGTGCTAGTGGTTTGACTGCGGGAGGGAGGAATGAGCAGTTCTTC. This translates into CASGLTAGGRNEQFF. This chain links TRBV12-5 with TRBJ2-1; TRBD2 aligns across 9 bases. Germline loops: CDR1 LGHNT, CDR2 FRNRAP. The CDR3 spans 15 residues. Trimming removed 2 bases from V and 7 bases from J; junction bases left unmatched: 6.

This clonotype has a handful of counts. The rearrangement links TRBV5-1 to TRBJ2-5; D perhaps matches TRBD2 (5 bases). Germline-derived CDR1 and CDR2 are SGHRS and YFSETQ. V dropped 0 bases and J dropped 5 bases, with 14 bases sitting between them. The CDR3 sequence is 15 residues long. The CDR3: CASSLAVSEVETQYF. CDR3 sequence (DNA): TGCGCCAGCAGCTTGGCCGTTTCGGAGGTGGAGACCCAGTACTTC.

This clonotype was seen a handful of times. The rearrangement links TRBV28 to TRBJ2-3, with D possibly being TRBD1 (5 bases). CDR3 length equals 15 residues. The germline CDR1 and CDR2 sequences are MDHEN and SYDVKM. V lost 3 bases and J 8 bases, leaving 18 bases between the germline ends. In DNA, the CDR3 is TGTGCCAGCAGTTTGTCCAGGGTTGGGGTGGCTACGCAGTATTTT. Amino acids: CASSLSRVGVATQYF.

The rearrangement links TRBV5-1 to TRBJ2-5, with D possibly called TRBD1 or TRBD2 (5 bases each). Looked up from germline, CDR1 is SGHRS and CDR2 is YFSETQ. V was shortened by 3 bases and J by 4 bases, with 16 bases between the two germline ends. This CDR3 region has 15 residues. This chain's CDR3 is CASSSWDAGGETQYF. Written as DNA, the CDR3 is TGCGCCAGCAGCTCGTGGGACGCGGGCGGAGAGACCCAGTACTTC.

The chain recombines TRBV10-1 with TRBJ2-1; TRBD1 matches 7 bases. The CDR3 runs 13 residues. The germline V gene has CDR1 WNHNN and CDR2 SYGVQD (reference sequence). V shed 5 bases, J shed 9 bases, and the junction held 7 bases outside the gene matches. The CDR3 sequence: CASSWTGQFEQFF. The CDR3 region has the DNA TGCGCCAGCAGTTGGACAGGCCAGTTTGAGCAGTTCTTC.

This clonotype occurred a few times. This rearrangement joins TRBV12-3 or TRBV12-4 to TRBJ2-7; D is unresolved. The CDR3 consists of 11 residues. V was pared by 5 bases and J by 8 bases, with 10 bases between. The DNA of the CDR3 is TGTGCCAGCAGTCTAGGAGTACAGCAGTACTTC. Translation gives CASSLGVQQYF.

This clonotype was picked up a small number of times. V gene TRBV7-2 combines with J gene TRBJ2-7; 8 bases fit TRBD2. Germline lookup yields CDR1 SGHTA and CDR2 FQGNSA. CDR3 size: 15 residues. Trimming removed 3 bases from V and 3 bases from J; junction bases left unmatched: 7. The CDR3 sequence is CASSLGPGGGYEQYF. CDR3 in DNA: TGTGCCAGCAGCTTGGGCCCCGGGGGGGGCTACGAGCAGTACTTC.

V usage is TRBV29-1 and J usage is TRBJ2-7; no reliable D call. The CDR3 totals 14 residues. V lost 0 bases, J lost 2 bases, and 11 bases lay in between. CDR1 SQVTM and CDR2 ANQGSEA come from the germline V gene. The CDR3 protein is CSVEDRPRTYEQYF. The CDR3 region has the DNA TGCAGCGTTGAAGACAGGCCCCGAACCTACGAGCAGTACTTC.

This clonotype was counted between two and nine times. DNA for the CDR3: TGTGCCAGCAGCTTGTCTTCGGGAGCGGGGGGCTACACCTTC. This codes for CASSLSSGAGGYTF. The V and J genes are TRBV5-5 and TRBJ1-2; D uncertain. CDR1 SGHKS and CDR2 YYEKEE come from the germline V gene (reference sequence). The CDR3 runs 14 residues. V was pared by 1 base and J by 8 bases, with 15 bases between.

The gene calls are TRBV12-3 or TRBV12-4 and TRBJ1-5, with D possibly matching TRBD1 (5 bases). CDR3 length: 13 amino acids. Trimming pared 7 bases from V and 1 base from J, leaving 8 bases between. CDR3 sequence reads: CASTGQSNQPQHF. DNA for the CDR3: TGTGCCAGCACGGGGCAGAGCAATCAGCCCCAGCATTTT.

This clonotype came up a few times. The chain is built from TRBV5-1 and TRBJ2-3; 14 bases align to TRBD2. CDR3 length: 16 residues. CDR1 SGHRS and CDR2 YFSETQ come from the germline V gene. Trimming cost V 4 bases and J 5 bases; bases outside gene matches: 6. The CDR3 DNA reads TGCGCCAGCAGCGGGGGACTAGCGGGGGCAGGAGATACGCAGTATTTT. Its protein product is CASSGGLAGAGDTQYF. The whole variable domain, remainder taken from reference TRBV5-1 and TRBJ2-3, is KAGVTQTPRYLIKTRGQQVTLSCSPISGHRSVSWYQQTPGQGLQFLFEYFSETQRNKGNFPGRFSGRQFSNSRSEMNVSTLELGDSALYLCASSGGLAGAGDTQYFGPGTRLTVL.

This clonotype was detected a few times. The J gene is TRBJ1-2, the V gene TRBV5-1; perhaps TRBD1 as D (6 bases). This CDR3 is 14 amino acids long. V was clipped by 0 bases and J by 6 bases, with 12 bases between them. Germline CDR1 SGHRS, CDR2 YFSETQ. This CDR3 is CASSLDTGTDGYTF. In DNA form, the CDR3 reads TGCGCCAGCAGCTTGGATACAGGGACCGATGGCTACACCTTC.

The chain has TRBV12-3 or TRBV12-4 and TRBJ2-5; D perhaps matches TRBD2 (7 bases). The CDR3 has 15 amino acids. V lost 3 bases and J lost 11, with 22 bases in between. The DNA for the CDR3 is TGTGCCAGCAGTTTCAGGGGCGTCACGAGCGGGGAGCAGTACTTC. Amino acid sequence: CASSFRGVTSGEQYF.

This clonotype occurred a few times. The V gene is TRBV29-1, the J gene TRBJ2-7; tentatively, D is TRBD1 (6 bases). Trimming took off 3 bases at V and 6 bases at J, with 9 bases between the two ends. CDR3 length: 11 amino acids. Germline values: CDR1 SQVTM, CDR2 ANQGSEA. The CDR3 region has the DNA TGCAGCGTTGACAGGGGAAGCGAGCAGTACTTC. Its protein is CSVDRGSEQYF.

In this sample, this clonotype turned up a few times. The chain uses TRBV12-3 or TRBV12-4 and TRBJ2-7; D remains ambiguous. This CDR3 has 13 amino acids. Trimming stripped 8 bases from V and 3 bases from J, with 14 bases between. CDR3 residues: CASGARKNYEQYF. Here the CDR3 DNA reads TGTGCCAGCGGTGCCCGGAAGAACTACGAGCAGTACTTC.

As regards this clonotype: This may stem from a read error, because a much larger clone lies one nucleotide away. V is TRBV5-6 and J is TRBJ2-7, with a possible D match to TRBD2 (5 bases). The CDR3 is 14 amino acids. Germline lookup yields CDR1 SGHDT and CDR2 YYEEEE. V lost 3 bases and J 2 bases, leaving 12 bases between the germline ends. Here the CDR3 DNA reads TGTGCCAGCAGCTCCCTCGGGGAAGCCTACGAGCAGTACTTC. Its protein is CASSSLGEAYEQYF.

The rearrangement links TRBV12-3 or TRBV12-4 to TRBJ2-1, with D hard to call. The V and J ends lost 5 bases and 10 bases respectively, with 9 bases between them. This CDR3 is 11 amino acids long. The CDR3 DNA reads TGTGCCAGCAGTCAAATCCGGGAGCAGTTCTTC. This encodes CASSQIREQFF.

The chain combines TRBV30 with TRBJ1-1; 7 nucleotides agree with TRBD1. The V segment lost 3 bases and the J segment 0 bases; nucleotides outside the gene matches: 4. The CDR3 is made up of 14 amino acids. Germline CDR1 GTSNPN, CDR2 SVGIG (reference sequence). The CDR3 DNA is TGTGCCTGGAGCGGGGACAGTTTGAACACTGAAGCTTTCTTT. Protein: CAWSGDSLNTEAFF.

This chain uses TRBV6-5 with TRBJ1-5; possibly TRBD1 for D (5 bases). With 11 bases removed from V and 0 bases from J, the gap between germline ends came to 14 bases. This CDR3 is 14 amino acids long. CDR1 is MNHEY, CDR2 SVGAGI, per germline. CDR3 residues: CAAGRQRSNQPQHF. The CDR3 coding sequence is TGTGCCGCGGGGAGACAGCGTAGCAATCAGCCCCAGCATTTT.

The J gene is TRBJ1-1, the V gene TRBV4-1; D is undetermined. This CDR3 is built from 15 residues. The V end lost 1 base, the J end lost 6 bases, and 15 bases lay between the germline ends. CDR1 is MGHRA, CDR2 YSYEKL, per germline. The DNA of the CDR3 is TGCGCCAGCAGCCAAGGGGCTTACCCCGAAGCTGAAGCTTTCTTT. Translation: CASSQGAYPEAEAFF.

Regarding this clonotype: Given a much more abundant clone one base away, this may be a read error. The V and J genes are TRBV5-1 and TRBJ2-1; D is unresolved. CDR3 size: 13 residues. Trimming removed 5 bases from V and 5 bases from J, with 11 bases in between. CDR1 SGHRS and CDR2 YFSETQ come from the germline V gene. The CDR3 region is CASRPRSDNEQFF. CDR3 nucleotides: TGCGCCAGCAGACCCCGATCTGACAATGAGCAGTTCTTC.

This clonotype was seen only once. The DNA of the CDR3 is TGCGCCAGCAGCTTGAGTGGGGGGGTACCCTACGAGCAGTACTTC. It yields the protein CASSLSGGVPYEQYF. The J gene is TRBJ2-7, the V gene TRBV5-1; 7 nucleotides line up with TRBD2. CDR3 size: 15 residues. CDR1 SGHRS and CDR2 YFSETQ come from the germline V gene. The junction had 6 bases not matched to a gene; V was cut back by 1 base and J by 2 bases.

The gene calls are TRBV2 and TRBJ2-5, with 7 bases aligning to TRBD1. CDR1 SNHLY and CDR2 FYNNEI come from the germline V gene. Trimming cost V 7 bases and J 1 base; bases outside gene matches: 9. The CDR3 consists of 15 residues. The CDR3 protein is CASTPYRDSQETQYF. Written as DNA, the CDR3 is TGTGCCAGCACTCCTTACCGGGACAGCCAAGAGACCCAGTACTTC.

The chain links TRBV3-1 to TRBJ2-1; 7 positions match TRBD2. Trimming at V came to 6 bases and at J to 6 bases, leaving 8 bases not matched to a gene. CDR1 is LGHDT and CDR2 is YNNKEL in the germline V gene (reference sequence). The CDR3 length is 14 residues. The DNA for the CDR3 is TGTGCCAGCAGGGGGTCGACTAGCTGCAATGAGCAGTTCTTC. This sequence encodes CASRGSTSCNEQFF.

The chain employs TRBV27 and TRBJ1-2, with D unclear. Trimming shortened V by 3 bases and J by 3 bases, and 11 bases separated the two germline ends. CDR1 MNHEY and CDR2 SMNVEV come from the germline V gene (reference sequence). CDR3 size: 14 residues. CDR3 sequence: CASSLNFQDYGYTF. CDR3 DNA sequence: TGTGCCAGCAGTTTGAACTTTCAGGACTATGGCTACACCTTC.

This clonotype was seen many times. The rearrangement links TRBV28 to TRBJ2-1, with 8 bases identical to TRBD2. With 6 bases clipped from V and 6 bases from J, the junction kept 10 bases outside the gene matches. CDR3 size: 15 residues. CDR1 is MDHEN and CDR2 is SYDVKM in the germline V gene. The CDR3 loop reads CASSFSASGSNEQFF. In DNA form, the CDR3 reads TGTGCCAGCAGCTTTTCGGCCAGCGGGAGCAATGAGCAGTTCTTC. The full variable domain, rest sourced from reference TRBV28 and TRBJ2-1, is DVKVTQSSRYLVKRTGEKVFLECVQDMDHENMFWYRQDPGLGLRLIYFSYDVKMKEKGDIPEGYSVSREKKERFSLILESASTNQTSMYLCASSFSASGSNEQFFGPGTRLTVL.

In its sample, this clonotype was seen many times. The chain is built from TRBV5-1 and TRBJ2-3, with a tentative D call TRBD2 (5 bases). The germline V gene encodes CDR1 SGHRS and CDR2 YFSETQ. The CDR3 consists of 15 residues. V lost 2 bases and J 1 base, leaving 11 bases between the germline ends. CDR3 sequence reads: CASSLGQEGTDTQYF. The CDR3 bases are TGCGCCAGCAGCTTAGGGCAGGAGGGCACAGATACGCAGTATTTT.

The J gene is TRBJ2-2, the V gene TRBV20-1; no clear D. Germline values: CDR1 DFQATT, CDR2 SNEGSKA (reference sequence). The length of the CDR3 is 15 residues. The V gene lost 1 base and the J gene lost 6 bases, with 15 bases spanning the gap. DNA for the CDR3: TGCAGTGCTAGAGGAAGTTACCTTGTGTCCGGGGAGCTGTTTTTT. Its translation is CSARGSYLVSGELFF.

In its sample, this clonotype was seen many times. V gene TRBV5-1 combines with J gene TRBJ2-7; D may match TRBD1 or TRBD2 (5 bases each). The CDR3 loop spans 14 amino acids. V shed 5 bases and J shed 6 bases, with 18 bases lying between them. The germline CDR1 and CDR2 sequences are SGHRS and YFSETQ. The CDR3 loop reads CASRTTGTVGEQYF. CDR3 DNA: TGCGCCAGCAGAACGACCGGGACGGTGGGCGAGCAGTACTTC.